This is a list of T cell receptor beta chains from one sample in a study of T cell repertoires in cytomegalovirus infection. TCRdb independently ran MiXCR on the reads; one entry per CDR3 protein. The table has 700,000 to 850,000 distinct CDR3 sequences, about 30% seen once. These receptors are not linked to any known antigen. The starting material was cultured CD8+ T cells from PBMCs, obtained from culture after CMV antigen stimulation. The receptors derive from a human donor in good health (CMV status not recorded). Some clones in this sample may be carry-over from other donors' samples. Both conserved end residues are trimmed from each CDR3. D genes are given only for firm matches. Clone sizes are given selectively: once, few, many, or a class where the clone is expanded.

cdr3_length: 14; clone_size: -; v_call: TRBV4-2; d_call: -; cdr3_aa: ASSQEVGGPSYEQY
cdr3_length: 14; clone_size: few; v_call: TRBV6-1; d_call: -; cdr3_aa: ASSYIPGAMNTEAF
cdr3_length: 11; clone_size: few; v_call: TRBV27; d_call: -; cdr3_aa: ASRRASNYGYT
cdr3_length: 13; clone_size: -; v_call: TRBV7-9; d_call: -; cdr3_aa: ASSLATGRQETQY
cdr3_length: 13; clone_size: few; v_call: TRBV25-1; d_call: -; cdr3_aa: ASSEYGRANTEAF
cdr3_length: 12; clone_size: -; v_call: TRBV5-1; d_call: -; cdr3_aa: ASSLTPGPVEAF
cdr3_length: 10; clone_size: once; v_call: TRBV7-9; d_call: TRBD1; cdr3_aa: ASSLDRGSPY
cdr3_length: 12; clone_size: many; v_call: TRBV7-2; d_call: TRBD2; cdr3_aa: ASSIRLAGGEQF
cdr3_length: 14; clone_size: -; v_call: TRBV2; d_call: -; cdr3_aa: ASSEGLQYLYNEQF
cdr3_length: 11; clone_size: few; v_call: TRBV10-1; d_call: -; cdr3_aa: ASSETGNTEAF
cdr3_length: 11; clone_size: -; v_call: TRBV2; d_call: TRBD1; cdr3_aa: ARLGDRDQGYT
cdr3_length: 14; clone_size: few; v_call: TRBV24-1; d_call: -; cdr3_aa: ATSDYEGWNTGELF
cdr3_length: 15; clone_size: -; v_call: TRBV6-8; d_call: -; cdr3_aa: ASSYSQEGRSVVEAF
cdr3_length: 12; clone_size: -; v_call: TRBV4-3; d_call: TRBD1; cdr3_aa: ASTTTGGEYGYT
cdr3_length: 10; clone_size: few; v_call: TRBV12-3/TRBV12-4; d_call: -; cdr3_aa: ASGGPNNEQF
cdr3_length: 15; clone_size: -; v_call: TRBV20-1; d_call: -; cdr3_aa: SARDFEPSSSQETQY
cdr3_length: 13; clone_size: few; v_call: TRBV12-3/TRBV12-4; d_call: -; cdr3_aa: ASSTPRTDRTEAF
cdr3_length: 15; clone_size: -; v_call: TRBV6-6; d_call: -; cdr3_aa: ASSYPEGQLSYNEQF
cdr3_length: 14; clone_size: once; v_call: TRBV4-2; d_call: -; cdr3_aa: ASSHSLAEDSYEQY
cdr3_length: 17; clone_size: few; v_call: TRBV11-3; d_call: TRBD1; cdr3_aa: ASSLDGGQSYSGANVLT
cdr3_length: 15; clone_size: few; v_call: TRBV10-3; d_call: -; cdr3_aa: AITETADPYSRHTQY
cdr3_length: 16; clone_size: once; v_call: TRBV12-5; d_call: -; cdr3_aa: ASGLNVAVNSGANVLT
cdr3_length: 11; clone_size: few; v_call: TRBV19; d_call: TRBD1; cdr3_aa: ASRGQGQETQY
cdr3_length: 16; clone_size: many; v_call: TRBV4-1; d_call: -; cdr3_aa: ASSQEGAGGTPNYGYT
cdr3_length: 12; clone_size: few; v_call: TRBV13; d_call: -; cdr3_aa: ASSLGLWREKLF
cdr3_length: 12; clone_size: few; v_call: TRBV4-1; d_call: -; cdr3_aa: ASSQGQVNQPQH
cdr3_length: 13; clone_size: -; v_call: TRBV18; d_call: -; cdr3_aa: ASSRDGTNTGELF
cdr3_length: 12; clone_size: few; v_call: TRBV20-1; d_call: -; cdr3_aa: SAMGRENTDTQY
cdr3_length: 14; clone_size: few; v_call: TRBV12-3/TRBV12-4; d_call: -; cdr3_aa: ASSLGLTGSYNEQF
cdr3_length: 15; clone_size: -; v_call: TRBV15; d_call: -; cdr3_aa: ATSSPGHQLSTDTQY
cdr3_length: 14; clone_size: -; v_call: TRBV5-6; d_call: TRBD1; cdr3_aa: ASSLDRDRVNYGYT
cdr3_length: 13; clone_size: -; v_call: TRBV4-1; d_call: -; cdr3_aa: ANSQGIRLGTEAF
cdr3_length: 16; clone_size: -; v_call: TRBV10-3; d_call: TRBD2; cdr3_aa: AISERLAVKGPADTQY
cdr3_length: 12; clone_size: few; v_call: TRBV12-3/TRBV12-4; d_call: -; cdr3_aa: ASLLGSSYNEQF
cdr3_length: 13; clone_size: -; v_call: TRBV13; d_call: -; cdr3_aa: ASSLSRGVNNEQF
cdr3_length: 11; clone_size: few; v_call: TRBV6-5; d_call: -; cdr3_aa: ASILQPNTEAF
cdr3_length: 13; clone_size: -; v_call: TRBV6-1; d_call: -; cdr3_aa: ASSEDRGSKNIQY
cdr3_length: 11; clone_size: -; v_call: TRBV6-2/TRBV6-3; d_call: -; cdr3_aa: ASSYSNWSEAF
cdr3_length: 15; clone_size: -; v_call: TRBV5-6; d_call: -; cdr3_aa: ASSFHLDRSYKYGYT
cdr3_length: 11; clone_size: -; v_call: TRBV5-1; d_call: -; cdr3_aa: ASANIVQETQY
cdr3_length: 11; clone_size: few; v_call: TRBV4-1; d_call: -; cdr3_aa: ASSQELTYEQY
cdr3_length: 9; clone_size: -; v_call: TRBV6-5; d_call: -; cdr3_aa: ASSKGADKY
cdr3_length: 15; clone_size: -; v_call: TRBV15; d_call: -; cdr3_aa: ATSRDFYANSGNTIY
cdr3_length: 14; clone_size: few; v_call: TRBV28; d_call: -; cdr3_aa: ASSPPGQGITGELF
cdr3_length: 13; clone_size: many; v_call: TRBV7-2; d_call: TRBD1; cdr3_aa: ASRPSGTGSYEQY
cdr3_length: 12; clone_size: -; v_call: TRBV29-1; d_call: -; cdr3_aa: SVEDQSVRTEAF
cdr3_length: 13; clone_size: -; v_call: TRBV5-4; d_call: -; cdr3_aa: ASSLEIQVETEAF
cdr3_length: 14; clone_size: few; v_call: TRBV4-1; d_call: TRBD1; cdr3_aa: ASSPPVGQLQETQY